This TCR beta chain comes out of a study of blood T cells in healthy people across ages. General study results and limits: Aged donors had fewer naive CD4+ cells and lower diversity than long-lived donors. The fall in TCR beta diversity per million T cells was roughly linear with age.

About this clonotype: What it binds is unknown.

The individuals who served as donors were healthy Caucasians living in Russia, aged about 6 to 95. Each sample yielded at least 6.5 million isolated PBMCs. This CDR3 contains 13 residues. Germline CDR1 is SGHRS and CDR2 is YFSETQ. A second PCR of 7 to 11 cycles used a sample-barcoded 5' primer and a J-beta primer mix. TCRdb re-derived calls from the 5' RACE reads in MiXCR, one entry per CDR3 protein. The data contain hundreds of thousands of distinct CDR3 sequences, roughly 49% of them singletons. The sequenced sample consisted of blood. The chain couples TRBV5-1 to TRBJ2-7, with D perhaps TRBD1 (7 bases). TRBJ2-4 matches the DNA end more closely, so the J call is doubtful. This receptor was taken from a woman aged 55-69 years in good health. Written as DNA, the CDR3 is TGCGCCAGCAGCTTCGACAGGGAGGACATTCAGTACTTC. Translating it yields CASSFDREDIQYF.